The present T cell receptor beta chain was sequenced within a study of T cell responses to AZD1222 COVID-19 vaccine (TCRdb year 2021). Broadly, across the study: AZD1222 recipients with second doses at about 4 weeks or about 12 weeks were pooled, because spike-specific TCR depth and breadth did not differ between schedules. TCR sequencing was performed for 230 to 250 trial participants, of whom some 200 were given two doses of AZD1222 and around 26 were given two doses of MenACWY control vaccine. Trial participants were enrolled by age into 18-55, 56-69 and 70-plus year subgroups, with approximately 160, 26 and 62 TCR-sequenced participants respectively. The full study reports these points: After two AZD1222 doses, spike-specific TCR breadth and depth were significantly higher than at day 0 and than in MenACWY recipients. No day 14 peak-response samples were available, so repertoires were characterized only after the peak T cell response. Nearly half of unique spike-specific TCRs reportedly recognized epitopes outside regions mutated in the B.1.351 and B.1.1.7 variants. Vaccine-associated CD4 TCRs spanned the whole spike protein, with dominant responses in regions 160-218 and 743-854. The 56-69-year group was small, and its depth increase did not reach significance, likely because of low power. Participants were mostly white British, with more females than males. The authors suggested clonal diversity may have been underestimated. Conclusions about previously exposed vaccinees are limited because only 5 or 6 AZD1222 recipients were SARS-CoV-2 seropositive at baseline.

Read against the paper, the sample's time point label means: baseline before first vaccination. The vaccinee samples were drawn from two UK trials, COV001 and COV002, one of which was a single-blind randomized controlled phase 2/3 trial testing AZD1222 (ChAdOx1 nCoV-19) in healthy adults. Trial participant PBMC samples were collected at day 0 and day 28 after the second dose for TCRbeta chain sequencing. The CDR3 regions of human TCRbeta chains were subjected to immunosequencing. The authors' analysis ran thus. TCRs in the repertoires were matched against a reference library of SARS-CoV-2-specific TCRs that had been generated with the MIRA antigen-specificity platform. Breadth meant the fraction of unique TCRs that were SARS-CoV-2-associated, whereas depth meant the fraction of total T cells that were SARS-CoV-2-associated. Each spike-specific TCR was assigned to its reactive spike region and to a CD4 or CD8 class using the MIRA data. Log10-transformed breadth and depth values were compared by one-way ANOVA with Sidak's multiple comparisons tests. The source is immuneACCESS, and TCRdb retained only in-frame sequences with V and J called. Part of the clones is not carried over; for the studies checked, unresolved V genes explain less than half of this, and the remainder is unexplained. V, J and clone size reflect that table, while D and trimming were determined from the DNA. Here the sample has some 190,000 clones; 85% to 90% occur a single time. Clones ranked in the top ten supply 7.7% of the sample.

The CDR3 starts with the cysteine, ends with the phenylalanine, and has 15 residues. The CDR3 DNA has 45 bases and is translated from base 1. CDR1 and CDR2 are read off the germline V gene (reference sequence) as LNHNV and YYDKDF. For this chain, trimming is 0 bases at the V end and 4 bases at the J end, and the number of junction bases without a gene match is 4. Concerning this clone itself: This clone's antigen is unknown. Base qualities are not provided; no much larger clone lies one nucleotide away.

The sequence joins TRBV15 to TRBJ2-7; 9 bases in between match TRBD1. This material consisted of peripheral blood, taken on day 0 of AZD1222 vaccination. The receptor was isolated from an adult in good health. The CDR3 region: CATSRDRTGVYEQYF. The sequence in DNA is TGTGCCACCAGCAGAGATCGGACAGGGGTGTACGAGCAGTACTTC.